This note documents a single T cell receptor beta chain sequence. These data come from a study of blood T cell repertoires in COVID-19. Overall study: The analysed material was cDNA or gDNA that came from T cells, B-cell-depleted T cells, or PBMCs.

The table came from immunoSEQ multiplex PCR; TCRdb's copy has only in-frame clones and leaves some out. The repertoire holds roughly 400,000 clones, with approximately 90% as singletons. In terms of age and location, participants ranged from roughly 18 to 90 years and lived in around 22 US areas. Researchers sorted participants into cohorts using their self-reported clinical history. Germline V gene sequence: CDR1 SGHDN, CDR2 FVKESK. The CDR3 is made up of 14 amino acids. V lost 4 bases, J lost 8 bases, and 17 bases lay in between. Source material: PBMCs or T cells enriched from blood (not recorded which). This clonotype was sampled from a woman aged 18-29 years who had been exposed to COVID-19. The chain combines TRBV14 with TRBJ1-2; D remains unclear. The CDR3 loop is CASSRDWGGGGYTF. CDR3 nucleotides: TGTGCCAGCAGCCGAGATTGGGGTGGAGGCGGCTACACCTTC.